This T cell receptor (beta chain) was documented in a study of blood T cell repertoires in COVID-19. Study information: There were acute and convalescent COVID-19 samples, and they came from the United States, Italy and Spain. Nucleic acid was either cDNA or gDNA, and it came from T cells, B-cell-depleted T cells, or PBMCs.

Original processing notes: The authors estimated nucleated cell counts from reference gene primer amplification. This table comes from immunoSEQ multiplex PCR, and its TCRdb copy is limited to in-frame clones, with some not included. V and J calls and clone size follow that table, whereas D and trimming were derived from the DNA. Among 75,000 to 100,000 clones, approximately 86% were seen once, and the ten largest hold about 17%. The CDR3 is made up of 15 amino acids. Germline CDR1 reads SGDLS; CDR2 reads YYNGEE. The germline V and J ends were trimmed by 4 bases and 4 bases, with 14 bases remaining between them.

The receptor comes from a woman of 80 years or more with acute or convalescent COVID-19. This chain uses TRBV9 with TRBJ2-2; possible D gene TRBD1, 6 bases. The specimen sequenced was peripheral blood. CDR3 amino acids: CASSPRGSITGELFF. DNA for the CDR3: TGTGCCAGCAGCCCCAGGGGTTCCATCACCGGGGAGCTGTTTTTT.